This T cell receptor (beta chain) was captured in a study of T cell clonality in common variable immunodeficiency. Caucasian heritage predominated among both patients and controls. Heparinized whole blood, about 4.5 to 9 ml, came from each donor. CDR1 is MGHRA, CDR2 YSYEKL, per germline. J was trimmed by 5 bases and V by 0 bases; bases with no gene match: 2. The CDR3 length is 15 residues. This clone appeared many times. The read falls 3 residues short of the CDR3 end, and the missing part is taken from the germline J gene. The table came from immunoSEQ multiplex PCR; TCRdb's copy has only in-frame clones and leaves some out. The sample includes approximately 57,000 clones, none of them occurring once.

This chain links TRBV4-1 with TRBJ2-7; 12 bases are a match to TRBD2. This receptor was taken from a person aged 18 to 75 in good health. Sequencing was done on a sample of peripheral blood mononuclear cells. Incomplete CDR3 DNA: TGCGCCAGCAGCCAAGAGGGGACTAGCGGGCACGAG. It specifies CASSQEGTSGHE. Given in full, the CDR3 is CASSQEGTSGHEQYF.